The T cell receptor beta chain under discussion was sequenced for a study of patients and donors after allogeneic stem cell transplantation. This clonotype came up a few times. TCRdb used MiXCR to reprocess the RT-PCR reads, holding one entry per CDR3 protein. The top ten hold about 7% of the sample, which has hundreds of thousands of distinct CDR3 sequences, roughly 16% seen once. The specimen was blood, either unsorted or a sorted T cell fraction (not recorded which). The TCR was taken from a human donor who was either an allogeneic HSCT recipient or a stem cell or donor lymphocyte infusion donor (not recorded which). It is not recorded whose cells these are; they may come from a transplant donor.

The CDR3 here is CASSSGAIPEKLFF. As DNA, the CDR3 is TGTGCCAGCAGCTCCGGGGCAATCCCTGAAAAACTGTTTTTT. The chain links TRBV5-5 to TRBJ1-4; a weak D match, TRBD1 (5 bases). CDR3 length: 14 residues. V lost 3 bases to trimming and J lost 7 bases, with 13 bases between them. Germline lookup yields CDR1 SGHKS and CDR2 YYEKEE (reference sequence).